The rows below give T cell receptor beta chains drawn from one sample of a study of shared T cell receptors in the human thymus. Measured with immunoSEQ multiplex PCR; TCRdb has only the in-frame clones, and not every one. The repertoire holds hundreds of thousands of clones, 88% seen once, with 0.01% in the top ten. In addition, the sample was reused for a study of human thymus T cells.

What was sequenced was thymocytes. The receptors come from a boy under two years old with a congenital heart defect. The CDR3 runs from the conserved cysteine through the conserved F or W. A D gene is named only where the DNA matches it firmly. The size field is filled for only some rows; it gives once, few, many or a size class.

size	V	D	J	DNA	CDR3
once	TRBV11-1	TRBD2	TRBJ2-1	TGTGCCAGCAGCTCGGCGGGAGATCCTAACTCCTACAATGAGCAGTTCTTC	CASSSAGDPNSYNEQFF
NA	TRBV5-1	NA	TRBJ2-7	TGCGCCAGCAGCTGGGACACGCACGGCCTCCACGAGCAGTACTTC	CASSWDTHGLHEQYF
NA	TRBV30	NA	TRBJ2-3	TGTGCCTGGAGCCTGCAGGCCTACACAGATACGCAGTATTTT	CAWSLQAYTDTQYF
NA	TRBV4-1	TRBD2	TRBJ2-7	TGCGCCAGCAGCCAAGAGTTCCTAGCGGGAGAGTACGAGCAGTACTTC	CASSQEFLAGEYEQYF
NA	TRBV27	NA	TRBJ2-5	TGTGCCAGCAGGGTGGGAGACGGGAGTGAGACCCAGTACTTC	CASRVGDGSETQYF
NA	TRBV11-3	NA	TRBJ2-1	TGTGCCAGCAGCTTAGGCACTAGCCCTGAGAACTACAATGAGCAGTTCTTC	CASSLGTSPENYNEQFF
NA	TRBV28	NA	TRBJ1-5	TGTGCCAGCAGTTCGCCGGGGCGCGGGGGGAATCAGCCCCAGCATTTT	CASSSPGRGGNQPQHF
NA	TRBV2	TRBD2	TRBJ2-7	TGTGCCAGCAGCGGACAGGGACTAGCGGGAGAATGGGGGGAGCAGTACTTC	CASSGQGLAGEWGEQYF
NA	TRBV7-2	NA	TRBJ2-7	TGTGCCAGCAGCCCTAGGATAGGGACTCGTTCCTACGAGCAGTACTTC	CASSPRIGTRSYEQYF
NA	TRBV2	TRBD2	TRBJ2-7	TGTGCCAGCAAACTAGCGGCGTCCGAGCAGTACTTC	CASKLAASEQYF
NA	TRBV5-1	TRBD2	TRBJ2-5	TGCGCCAGCAGCTCGTTAGCGGGAAGGCCCCAGTACTTC	CASSSLAGRPQYF
NA	TRBV18	NA	TRBJ2-7	TGTGCCAGCTCACCAGTCCCAGGATACGAGCAGTACTTC	CASSPVPGYEQYF
NA	TRBV7-9	TRBD2	TRBJ2-1	TGTGCCAGCAGCCTGGGACTAGCGGGAGGGCCCTACAATGAGCAGTTCTTC	CASSLGLAGGPYNEQFF
few	TRBV10-2	TRBD1	TRBJ2-7	TGCGCCAGCAGTGGGGAAGGACAGGGGCCCGGCGAGCAGTACTTC	CASSGEGQGPGEQYF
NA	TRBV5-6	TRBD1	TRBJ2-3	TGTGCCAGCAGCTTGGCCCAGGGGGTCGGCACAGATACGCAGTATTTT	CASSLAQGVGTDTQYF
NA	TRBV2	NA	TRBJ2-3	TGTGCCAGCAGAACGGGGATTGGGAAAGATACGCAGTATTTT	CASRTGIGKDTQYF
NA	TRBV6-1	TRBD2	TRBJ2-2	TGTGCCAGCAGTGAAGCGCTTACTAGCGGGAGTAAATCGAGCACCGGGGAGCTGTTTTTT	CASSEALTSGSKSSTGELFF
NA	TRBV28	NA	TRBJ2-7	TGTGCCAGCAGTTTTAGGGGCGGGATGACCTACGAGCAGTACTTC	CASSFRGGMTYEQYF
few	TRBV10-1	TRBD2	TRBJ2-3	TGCGCCAGCGGGACTAGCAGGAAACATACGCAGTATTTT	CASGTSRKHTQYF
NA	TRBV7-2	NA	TRBJ1-2	TGTGCCAGCAGCTTACTTCATTCAAGGGAGGGAGGTGGCTACACCTTC	CASSLLHSREGGGYTF
NA	TRBV28	TRBD2	TRBJ2-3	TGTGCCAGCAGTTTCCAGATCATAGCGGGGGCTAGCACAGATACGCAGTATTTT	CASSFQIIAGASTDTQYF
NA	TRBV27	NA	TRBJ1-5	TGTGCCAGCAGGGCAGGGGGCAATCAGCCCCAGCATTTT	CASRAGGNQPQHF
NA	TRBV14	TRBD1	TRBJ2-7	TGTGCCAGCAGCCTCGAGACAGGGGGCTCCTACGAGCAGTACTTC	CASSLETGGSYEQYF